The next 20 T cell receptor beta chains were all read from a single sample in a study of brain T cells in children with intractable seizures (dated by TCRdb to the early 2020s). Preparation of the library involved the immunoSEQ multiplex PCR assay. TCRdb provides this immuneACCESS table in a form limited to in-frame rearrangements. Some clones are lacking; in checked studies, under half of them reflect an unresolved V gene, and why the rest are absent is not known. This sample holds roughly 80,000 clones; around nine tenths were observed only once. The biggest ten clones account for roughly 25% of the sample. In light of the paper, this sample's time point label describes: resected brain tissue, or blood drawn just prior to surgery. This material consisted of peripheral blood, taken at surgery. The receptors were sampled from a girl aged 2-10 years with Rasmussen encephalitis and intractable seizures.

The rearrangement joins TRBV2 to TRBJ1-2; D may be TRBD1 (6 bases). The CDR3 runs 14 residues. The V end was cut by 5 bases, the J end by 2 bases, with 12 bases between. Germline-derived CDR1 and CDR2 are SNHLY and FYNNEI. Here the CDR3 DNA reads TGTGCCAGCAGTTCCGGGACAAAAAACTATGGCTACACCTTC. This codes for CASSSGTKNYGYTF.

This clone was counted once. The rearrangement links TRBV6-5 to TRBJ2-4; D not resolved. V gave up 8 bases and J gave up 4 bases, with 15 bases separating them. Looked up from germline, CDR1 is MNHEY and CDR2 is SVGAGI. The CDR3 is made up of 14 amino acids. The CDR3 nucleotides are TGTGCCAGCCTAGGGAAGGGCTCTAAAAACATTCAGTACTTC. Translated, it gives CASLGKGSKNIQYF.

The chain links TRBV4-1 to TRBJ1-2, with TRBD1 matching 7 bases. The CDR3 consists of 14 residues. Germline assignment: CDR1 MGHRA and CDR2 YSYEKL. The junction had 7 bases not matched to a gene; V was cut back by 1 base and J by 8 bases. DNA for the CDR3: TGCGCCAGCAGCCAAGGACAGGGAGAGTCGGGCTACACCTTC. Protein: CASSQGQGESGYTF.

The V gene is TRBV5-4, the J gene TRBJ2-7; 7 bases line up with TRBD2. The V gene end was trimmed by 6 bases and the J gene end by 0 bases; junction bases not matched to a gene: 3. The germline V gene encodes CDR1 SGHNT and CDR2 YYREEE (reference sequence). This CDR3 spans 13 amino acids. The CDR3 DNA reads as TGTGCCAGCACCTCTAGCGGCTCCTACGAGCAGTACTTC. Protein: CASTSSGSYEQYF.

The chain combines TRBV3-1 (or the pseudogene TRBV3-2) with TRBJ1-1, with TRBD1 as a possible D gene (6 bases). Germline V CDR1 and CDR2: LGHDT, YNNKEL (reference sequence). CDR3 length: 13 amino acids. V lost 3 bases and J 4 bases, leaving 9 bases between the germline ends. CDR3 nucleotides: TGTGCCAGCAGCCAGGGGGCGAGCACTGAAGCTTTCTTT. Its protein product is CASSQGASTEAFF.

CDR3 sequence reads: CASSHSGGLPYEQYF. CDR3 DNA sequence: TGTGCCAGCAGCCACTCAGGGGGGCTTCCCTACGAGCAGTACTTC. The chain recombines TRBV2 with TRBJ2-7; weak D call: TRBD1 (7 bases). Trimming removed 6 bases from V and 2 bases from J, with 17 bases in between. From germline, CDR1 is SNHLY and CDR2 FYNNEI. The CDR3 length is 15 residues.

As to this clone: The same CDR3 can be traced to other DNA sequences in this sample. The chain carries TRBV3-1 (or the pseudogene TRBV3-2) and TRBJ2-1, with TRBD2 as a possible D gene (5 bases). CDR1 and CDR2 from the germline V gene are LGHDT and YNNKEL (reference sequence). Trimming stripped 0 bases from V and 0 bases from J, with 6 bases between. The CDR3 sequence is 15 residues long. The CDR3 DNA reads TGTGCCAGCAGCCAAGATCGGGGCTCCTACAATGAGCAGTTCTTC. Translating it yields CASSQDRGSYNEQFF.

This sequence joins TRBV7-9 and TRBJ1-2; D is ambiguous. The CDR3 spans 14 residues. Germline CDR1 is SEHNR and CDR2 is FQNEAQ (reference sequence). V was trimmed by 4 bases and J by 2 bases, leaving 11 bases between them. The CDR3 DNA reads TGTGCCAGCAGCTCACGGGGAGAAAACTATGGCTACACCTTC. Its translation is CASSSRGENYGYTF. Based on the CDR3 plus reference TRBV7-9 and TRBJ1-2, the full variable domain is DTGVSQNPRHKITKRGQNVTFRCDPISEHNRLYWYRQTLGQGPEFLTYFQNEAQLEKSRLLSDRFSAERPKGSFSTLEIQRTEQGDSAMYLCASSSRGENYGYTFGSGTRLTVV.

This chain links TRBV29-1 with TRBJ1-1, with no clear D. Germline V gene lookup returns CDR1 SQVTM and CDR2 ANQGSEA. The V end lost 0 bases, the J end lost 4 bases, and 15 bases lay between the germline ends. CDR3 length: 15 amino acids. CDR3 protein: CSVEEGPAIATEAFF. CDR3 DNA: TGCAGCGTTGAAGAAGGGCCAGCAATAGCCACTGAAGCTTTCTTT.

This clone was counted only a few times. CDR3 sequence reads: CASSEPTLDGYTF. CDR3 nucleotides: TGTGCCAGCAGTGAACCCACTCTGGATGGCTACACCTTC. V usage is TRBV2 and J usage is TRBJ1-2; D not certain. V lost 2 bases, J lost 6 bases, and 10 bases lay in between. The length of the CDR3 is 13 residues. CDR1 is SNHLY, CDR2 FYNNEI, per germline.

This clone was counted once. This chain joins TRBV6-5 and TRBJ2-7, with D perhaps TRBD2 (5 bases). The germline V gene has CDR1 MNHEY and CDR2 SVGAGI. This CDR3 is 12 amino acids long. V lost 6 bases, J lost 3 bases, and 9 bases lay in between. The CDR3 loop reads CASRVGDYEQYF. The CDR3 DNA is TGTGCCAGCAGGGTCGGGGACTACGAGCAGTACTTC.

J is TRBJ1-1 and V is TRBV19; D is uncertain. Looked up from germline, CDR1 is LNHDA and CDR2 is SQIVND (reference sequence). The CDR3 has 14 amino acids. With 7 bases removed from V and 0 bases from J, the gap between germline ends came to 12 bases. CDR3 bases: TGTGCCAGTAACCAGGCACCAATGAACACTGAAGCTTTCTTT. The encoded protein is CASNQAPMNTEAFF.

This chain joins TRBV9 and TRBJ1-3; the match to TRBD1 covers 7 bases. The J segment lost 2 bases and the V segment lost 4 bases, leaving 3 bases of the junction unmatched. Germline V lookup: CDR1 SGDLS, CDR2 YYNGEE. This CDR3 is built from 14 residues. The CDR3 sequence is CASSLTGTGNTIYF. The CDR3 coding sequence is TGTGCCAGCAGCCTGACAGGGACTGGAAACACCATATATTTT.

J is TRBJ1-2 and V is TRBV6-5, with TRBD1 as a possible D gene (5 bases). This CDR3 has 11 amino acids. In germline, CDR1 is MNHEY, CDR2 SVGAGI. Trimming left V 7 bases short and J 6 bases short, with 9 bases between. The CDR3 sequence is CASTGHHGYTF. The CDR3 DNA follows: TGTGCCAGCACGGGGCATCATGGCTACACCTTC.

CDR3 sequence reads: CASSLMTGQGNGELFF. DNA of the CDR3: TGTGCCAGCAGCTTGATGACAGGGCAGGGGAACGGGGAGCTGTTTTTT. This rearrangement joins TRBV5-6 to TRBJ2-2, with 7 nucleotides matching TRBD1. Trimming at V came to 1 base and at J to 7 bases, leaving 10 bases not matched to a gene. Germline V CDR1 and CDR2: SGHDT, YYEEEE. This CDR3 is built from 16 residues.

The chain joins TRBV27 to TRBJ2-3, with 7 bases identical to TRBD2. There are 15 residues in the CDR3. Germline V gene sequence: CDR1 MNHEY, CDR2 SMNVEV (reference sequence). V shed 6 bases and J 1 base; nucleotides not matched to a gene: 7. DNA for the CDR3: TGTGCCAGCAGCCGAGCGGGGCCGGGCACAGATACGCAGTATTTT. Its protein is CASSRAGPGTDTQYF.

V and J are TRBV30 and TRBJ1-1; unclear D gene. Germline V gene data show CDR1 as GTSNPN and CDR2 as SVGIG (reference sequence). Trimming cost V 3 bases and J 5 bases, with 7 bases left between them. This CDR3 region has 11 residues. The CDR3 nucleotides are TGTGCCTGGAGGCTACCAACTGAAGCTTTCTTT. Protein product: CAWRLPTEAFF.

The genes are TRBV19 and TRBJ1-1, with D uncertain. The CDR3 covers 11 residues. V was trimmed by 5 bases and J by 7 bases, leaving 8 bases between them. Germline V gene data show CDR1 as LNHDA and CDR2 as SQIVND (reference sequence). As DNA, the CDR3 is TGTGCCAGTAGTCCCGGATTTGAAGCTTTCTTT. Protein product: CASSPGFEAFF.

CDR3 in amino acids: CASSLGRGDTQYF. The CDR3 bases are TGTGCCAGCAGCTTAGGACGGGGAGATACGCAGTATTTT. The chain couples TRBV7-7 to TRBJ2-3; weak D call: TRBD2 (5 bases). Trimming removed 1 base from V and 5 bases from J, with 7 bases in between. CDR3 length: 13 residues. Germline CDR1 SSHAT, CDR2 FNYEAQ (reference sequence). Full variable domain (remainder filled in from reference TRBV7-7 and TRBJ2-3): GAGVSQSPRYKVTKRGQDVTLRCDPISSHATLYWYQQALGQGPEFLTYFNYEAQPDKSGLPSDRFSAERPEGSISTLTIQRTEQRDSAMYRCASSLGRGDTQYFGPGTRLTVL.

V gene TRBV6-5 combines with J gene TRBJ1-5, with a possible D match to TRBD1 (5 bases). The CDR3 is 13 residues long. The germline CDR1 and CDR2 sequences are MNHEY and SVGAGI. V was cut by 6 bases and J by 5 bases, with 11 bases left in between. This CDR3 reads CASRGASDQPQHF. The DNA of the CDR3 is TGTGCCAGCAGAGGGGCCTCGGATCAGCCCCAGCATTTT.